Presented here are 31 T cell receptor beta chains from one specimen sequenced in a study of spatial heterogeneity in lung cancer. The study's findings and limits: One measure, the expanded intratumoral alpha and beta TCR count, tracked tumor mutation counts.

Antigens of these TCRs are unknown. The time point denotes: sample taken at primary tumor resection. TCRdb used MiXCR to reprocess the 5' RACE reads, holding one entry per CDR3 protein. The sample carries 1,500 or so distinct CDR3 sequences, under 30% recorded once. The sample here was lung tumor tissue, taken at surgery. Every receptor here comes from a female donor with early-stage non-small cell lung cancer.

The chain recombines TRBV7-2 with TRBJ2-6; D is perhaps TRBD1 (5 bases). Per germline, CDR1 SGHTA and CDR2 FQGNSA. This CDR3 has 18 residues. Trimming shortened V by 1 base and J by 0 bases, and 13 bases separated the two germline ends. CDR3 coding DNA: TGTGCCAGCAGCTTAGTGGTTCAGGGAAGCTCTGGGGCCAACGTCCTGACTTTC. This translates into CASSLVVQGSSGANVLTF. Based on the CDR3 plus reference TRBV7-2 and TRBJ2-6, the full variable domain is GAGVSQSPSNKVTEKGKDVELRCDPISGHTALYWYRQSLGQGLEFLIYFQGNSAPDKSGLPSDRFSAERTGGSVSTLTIQRTQQEDSAVYLCASSLVVQGSSGANVLTFGAGSRLTVL.

This clonotype is medium-sized within its sample. One end of the junction fails to match germline, which may point to a read error. V usage is TRBV11-3 and J usage is TRBJ2-1; a possible D gene is TRBD1 (6 bases). The CDR3 totals 11 residues. Germline CDR1 SGHNT, CDR2 YENEEA. CDR3 DNA sequence: TGTGCCAGCAGCTCCCGGGACAATTTGGTCTTC. This gives the protein CASSSRDNLVF.

Within the sample, this clonotype is medium-sized. V is TRBV7-2 and J is TRBJ2-3; D gene ambiguous. This CDR3 is 13 amino acids long. The V end was cut by 3 bases, the J end by 0 bases, with 4 bases between. CDR1 is SGHTA and CDR2 is FQGNSA in the germline V gene. The CDR3: CASSFVSTDTQYF. The DNA for the CDR3 is TGTGCCAGCAGCTTTGTTAGCACAGATACGCAGTATTTT.

The genes are TRBV5-1 and TRBJ2-7, with D possibly matching TRBD2 (5 bases). The CDR3 loop spans 15 amino acids. CDR1 and CDR2 from the germline V gene are SGHRS and YFSETQ. Trimming pared 0 bases from V and 2 bases from J, leaving 12 bases between. The CDR3: CASSLALTGAYEQYF. CDR3 bases: TGCGCCAGCAGCTTGGCTCTAACCGGGGCCTACGAGCAGTACTTC.

By share of the sample, this clonotype is large. The CDR3 sequence: CASSLSVVGNIQYF. The CDR3 DNA follows: TGTGCCAGCAGTTTGTCGGTAGTGGGCAACATTCAGTACTTC. This chain connects TRBV12-3 or TRBV12-4 to TRBJ2-4, with D unclear. The CDR3 totals 14 residues. Trimming cost V 3 bases and J 7 bases, with 13 bases left between them.

This clonotype rates as medium-sized. This chain links TRBV11-2 with TRBJ1-6; D uncertain. Germline assignment: CDR1 SGHAT and CDR2 FQNNGV. V was pared by 0 bases and J by 8 bases, with 8 bases between. The CDR3 contains 14 residues. The CDR3 nucleotides read TGTGCCAGCAGCTTAGATCCGGGGTATTCACCCCTCCACTTT. It encodes CASSLDPGYSPLHF.

In its sample, this clonotype is medium-sized. The chain has TRBV5-8 and TRBJ1-2; maybe TRBD1 (5 bases). Trimming pared 0 bases from V and 5 bases from J, leaving 23 bases between. This CDR3 is built from 18 residues. Germline CDR1 is SGHTS and CDR2 is YDEGEE. CDR3 loop: CASSLEAPGLGQGYGYTF. DNA for the CDR3: TGTGCCAGCAGCTTGGAGGCCCCGGGTTTGGGCCAGGGATATGGCTACACCTTC.

In its sample, this clonotype was seen a few times. The chain employs TRBV2 and TRBJ2-7, with 10 nucleotides matching TRBD2. The germline V gene has CDR1 SNHLY and CDR2 FYNNEI. The CDR3 sequence is 14 residues long. J lost 6 bases, V lost 8 bases, and 10 bases had no gene match. Here the CDR3 DNA reads TGTGCCAGCTCTCGACTAGCGGGCCAGAGCGAGCAGTACTTC. Translated, it gives CASSRLAGQSEQYF.

A single count supports this clonotype. V gene TRBV7-2 combines with J gene TRBJ2-1; D possibly matches TRBD1 or TRBD2 (5 bases each). The CDR3 is made up of 15 amino acids. Deletions cut 5 bases from V and 6 bases from J, with 17 bases between. The germline gives CDR1 SGHTA, CDR2 FQGNSA. The CDR3 loop is CASSLGTHGINEQFF. The CDR3 bases are TGTGCCAGCAGCCTCGGGACCCACGGAATCAATGAGCAGTTCTTC.

By frequency in the sample, this clonotype is medium-sized. V usage is TRBV29-1 and J usage is TRBJ2-1; D possibly corresponds to TRBD1 (6 bases). Germline assignment: CDR1 SQVTM and CDR2 ANQGSEA. The CDR3 length is 12 residues. Trimming pared 7 bases from V and 4 bases from J, leaving 11 bases between. The CDR3 nucleotides are TGCAGCGCAGGGGAAGATTACAATGAGCAGTTCTTC. Translation: CSAGEDYNEQFF.

Within the sample, this clonotype is medium-sized. The chain recombines TRBV7-9 with TRBJ1-5; tentative D call: TRBD1 (5 bases). The CDR3 is made up of 17 amino acids. Germline V gene sequence: CDR1 SEHNR, CDR2 FQNEAQ (reference sequence). Trimming took 1 base from V and 4 from J, leaving 17 bases between them. The CDR3 loop is CASSLDFGGAGNQPQHF. In DNA, the CDR3 is TGTGCCAGCAGCTTAGATTTCGGTGGGGCTGGGAATCAGCCCCAGCATTTT.

This rearrangement joins TRBV19 to TRBJ2-1, with 9 bases aligning to TRBD1. CDR1 is LNHDA and CDR2 is SQIVND in the germline V gene (reference sequence). The CDR3 is made up of 15 amino acids. J lost 8 bases, V lost 5 bases, and 10 bases had no gene match. CDR3 nucleotide sequence: TGTGCCAGTAGTCCAAACAGGGGGCGTTTCGATGAGCAGTTCTTC. It encodes CASSPNRGRFDEQFF.

By share, this clonotype counts as medium-sized. The chain uses TRBV10-3 and TRBJ2-7; D is possibly TRBD1 (5 bases). CDR1 and CDR2 (germline): ENHRY, SYGVKD. Trimming stripped 8 bases from V and 0 bases from J, with 17 bases between. CDR3 length: 15 residues. The CDR3 DNA is TGTGCCATCTCAGCTGGGGCCAGTAGCTCCTACGAGCAGTACGTC. It encodes CAISAGASSSYEQYV.

The chain employs TRBV24-1 and TRBJ2-6; 7 bases line up with TRBD1. Germline values: CDR1 KGHDR, CDR2 SFDVKD. This CDR3 has 18 residues. The V gene end was trimmed by 5 bases and the J gene end by 0 bases; junction bases not matched to a gene: 9. CDR3 sequence (DNA): TGTGCCACCAGTGCTTTTCCGGGACAGTCCTCTGGGGCCAACGTCCTGACTTTC. The encoded protein is CATSAFPGQSSGANVLTF.

This clonotype counts as medium-sized (0.01 to 0.1%). The V and J genes are TRBV25-1 and TRBJ1-1; tentatively, D is TRBD1 (6 bases). Per the germline V gene, CDR1 is MGHDK and CDR2 is SYGVNS. This CDR3 is built from 15 residues. Trimming pared 3 bases from V and 4 bases from J, leaving 15 bases between. CDR3 protein: CASSDPGAGGTEAFF. The CDR3 DNA reads as TGTGCCAGCAGTGATCCAGGGGCTGGGGGCACTGAAGCTTTCTTT.

The genes are TRBV29-1 and TRBJ2-2; TRBD1 or TRBD2 may be the D gene (5 bases each). CDR1 and CDR2 (germline): SQVTM, ANQGSEA. V lost 4 bases and J 3 bases, leaving 12 bases between the germline ends. The CDR3 is made up of 14 amino acids. This CDR3 is CSVGRDGDTGELFF. CDR3 nucleotide sequence: TGCAGCGTTGGCCGGGACGGGGACACCGGGGAGCTGTTTTTT.

In this sample, this clonotype is medium-sized (0.01 to 0.1%). The V gene is TRBV6-5, the J gene TRBJ1-1; 7 nucleotides agree with TRBD1. Germline V gene data show CDR1 as MNHEY and CDR2 as SVGAGI. Trimming at V came to 2 bases and at J to 0 bases, leaving 18 bases not matched to a gene. This CDR3 region has 20 residues. This CDR3 reads CASSYAEGQRGYYMNTEAFF. The DNA of the CDR3 is TGTGCCAGCAGTTACGCAGAGGGACAGCGAGGGTATTACATGAACACTGAAGCTTTCTTT.

This clonotype rates as large. The J gene is TRBJ2-6, the V gene TRBV12-3 or TRBV12-4; D is possibly TRBD2 (6 bases). V lost 8 bases and J lost 2, with 13 bases in between. CDR3 length equals 15 residues. CDR3 sequence reads: CASLARGAGANVLTF. The CDR3 DNA reads as TGTGCCAGCTTAGCCCGCGGGGCTGGGGCCAACGTCCTGACTTTC.

This clonotype showed up just a few times. CDR3 region: CSATGLTDNEQFF. The CDR3 DNA reads as TGCAGTGCAACCGGTCTAACGGACAATGAGCAGTTCTTC. This chain connects TRBV20-1 to TRBJ2-1, with no clear D. V gave up 6 bases and J gave up 5 bases, with 14 bases separating them. This CDR3 comprises 13 residues. CDR1 DFQATT and CDR2 SNEGSKA come from the germline V gene (reference sequence).

This clonotype was seen a handful of times. The V call is TRBV30, the J call TRBJ2-2, with a weak D call TRBD2 (5 bases). Germline loops: CDR1 GTSNPN, CDR2 SVGIG (reference sequence). CDR3 length equals 15 residues. Trimming removed 4 bases at V and 2 bases at J, with 14 bases between. Here the CDR3 reads CAWTFAGDNTGELFF. CDR3 in DNA: TGTGCCTGGACCTTCGCCGGGGATAACACCGGGGAGCTGTTTTTT.

The chain links TRBV6-2 or TRBV6-3 to TRBJ2-5; no firm D call. This CDR3 is 13 amino acids long. V lost 5 bases and J 5 bases, leaving 12 bases between the germline ends. Germline CDR1 and CDR2: MNHEY and SVGEGT. CDR3 loop: CASSHHVRETQYF. The CDR3 DNA reads TGTGCCAGCAGTCATCACGTCCGGGAGACCCAGTACTTC.

In this sample, this clonotype is medium-sized. The V gene is TRBV27, the J gene TRBJ1-2; 8 nucleotides agree with TRBD1. Germline CDR1 and CDR2: MNHEY and SMNVEV (reference sequence). After removal of 4 bases from V and 8 bases from J, the junction contained 9 bases not matched to a gene. CDR3 length equals 14 residues. DNA for the CDR3: TGTGCCAGCAGTTCCGGGACAGGTTCGAAAGGCTACACCTTC. Residues: CASSSGTGSKGYTF.

This chain joins TRBV20-1 and TRBJ1-2; D call uncertain. V was trimmed by 1 base and J by 4 bases, leaving 16 bases between them. The CDR3 is 15 residues long. The germline V gene encodes CDR1 DFQATT and CDR2 SNEGSKA (reference sequence). CDR3 amino acids: CSARGTPGAAYGYTF. CDR3 nucleotide sequence: TGCAGTGCTAGAGGTACTCCGGGAGCCGCCTATGGCTACACCTTC.

By sample fraction, this clonotype is medium-sized. The rearrangement uses TRBV18 and TRBJ1-2; possibly TRBD1 for D (5 bases). Trimming shortened V by 3 bases and J by 8 bases, and 13 bases separated the two germline ends. The CDR3 loop spans 13 amino acids. CDR1 and CDR2 (germline): KGHSH, LQKENI. The CDR3 is CASSPDSGDGYTF. The CDR3 DNA is TGTGCCAGCTCACCGGACTCGGGGGACGGCTACACCTTC.

This clonotype is termed medium-sized. This chain links TRBV20-1 with TRBJ2-5; 11 nucleotides line up with TRBD2. This CDR3 is built from 14 residues. Losses at the gene ends were 4 bases for V and 4 bases for J; bases not matched to a gene: 5. Germline CDR1 is DFQATT and CDR2 is SNEGSKA (reference sequence). CDR3 in DNA: TGCAGTGCTATCGTAGGGACTAGCGGAGAGACCCAGTACTTC. As protein: CSAIVGTSGETQYF.

This clonotype is medium-sized (0.01 to 0.1%) by share. V is TRBV7-2 and J is TRBJ2-7; 7 bases fit TRBD2. V lost 6 bases and J lost 6; bases outside the gene matches: 11. Germline V gives CDR1 SGHTA, CDR2 FQGNSA. The CDR3 sequence is 14 residues long. This chain's CDR3 is CASRRALAASEQYF. CDR3 in DNA: TGTGCCAGCAGGAGGGCCCTAGCGGCGTCCGAGCAGTACTTC.

The genes are TRBV4-2 and TRBJ2-7; the D gene could be TRBD1 or TRBD2 (5 bases each). Germline V gene data show CDR1 as LGHNA and CDR2 as YNFKEQ. Deletions cut 2 bases from V and 3 bases from J, with 14 bases between. The CDR3 has 15 residues. Here the CDR3 reads CASSQQGPGSYEQYF. The CDR3 DNA reads as TGTGCCAGCAGCCAACAAGGTCCAGGGAGCTACGAGCAGTACTTC.

By sample fraction, this clonotype is medium-sized. V usage is TRBV20-1 and J usage is TRBJ2-3, with D possibly TRBD2 on 7 matching bases. The V end was cut by 7 bases, the J end by 1 base, with 18 bases between. The CDR3 runs 15 residues. Per the germline V gene, CDR1 is DFQATT and CDR2 is SNEGSKA (reference sequence). This CDR3 is CSVEKGGVGTDTQYF. CDR3 DNA: TGCAGTGTAGAGAAGGGGGGGGTAGGCACAGATACGCAGTATTTT.

By its share, this clonotype is large. The V call is TRBV28, the J call TRBJ1-3; a weak D match, TRBD1 (5 bases). From germline, CDR1 is MDHEN and CDR2 SYDVKM. The CDR3 is 15 residues long. V was clipped by 6 bases and J by 4 bases, with 16 bases between them. The CDR3 DNA reads as TGTGCCAGCAGCCCTCGGCTTGGGACGGGAAACACCATATATTTT. This gives the protein CASSPRLGTGNTIYF.

The V gene is TRBV10-2, the J gene TRBJ2-1, with TRBD2 matching 7 bases. The V and J ends lost 7 bases and 0 bases, in that order; junction bases with no gene match: 12. Germline CDR1 is WSHSY and CDR2 is SAAADI. CDR3 size: 17 residues. The DNA of the CDR3 is TGCGCCAGCAAAGGTCTTCCTGGCGGGAGCTCCTACAATGAGCAGTTCTTC. The encoded protein is CASKGLPGGSSYNEQFF.

The V and J genes are TRBV7-9 and TRBJ2-7, with a tentative D call TRBD2 (5 bases). There are 13 residues in the CDR3. Germline V CDR1 and CDR2: SEHNR, FQNEAQ (reference sequence). Deletions cut 5 bases from V and 2 bases from J, with 10 bases between. The CDR3 reads CASSRRETYEQYF. CDR3 DNA sequence: TGTGCCAGCAGCCGAAGGGAGACCTACGAGCAGTACTTC.